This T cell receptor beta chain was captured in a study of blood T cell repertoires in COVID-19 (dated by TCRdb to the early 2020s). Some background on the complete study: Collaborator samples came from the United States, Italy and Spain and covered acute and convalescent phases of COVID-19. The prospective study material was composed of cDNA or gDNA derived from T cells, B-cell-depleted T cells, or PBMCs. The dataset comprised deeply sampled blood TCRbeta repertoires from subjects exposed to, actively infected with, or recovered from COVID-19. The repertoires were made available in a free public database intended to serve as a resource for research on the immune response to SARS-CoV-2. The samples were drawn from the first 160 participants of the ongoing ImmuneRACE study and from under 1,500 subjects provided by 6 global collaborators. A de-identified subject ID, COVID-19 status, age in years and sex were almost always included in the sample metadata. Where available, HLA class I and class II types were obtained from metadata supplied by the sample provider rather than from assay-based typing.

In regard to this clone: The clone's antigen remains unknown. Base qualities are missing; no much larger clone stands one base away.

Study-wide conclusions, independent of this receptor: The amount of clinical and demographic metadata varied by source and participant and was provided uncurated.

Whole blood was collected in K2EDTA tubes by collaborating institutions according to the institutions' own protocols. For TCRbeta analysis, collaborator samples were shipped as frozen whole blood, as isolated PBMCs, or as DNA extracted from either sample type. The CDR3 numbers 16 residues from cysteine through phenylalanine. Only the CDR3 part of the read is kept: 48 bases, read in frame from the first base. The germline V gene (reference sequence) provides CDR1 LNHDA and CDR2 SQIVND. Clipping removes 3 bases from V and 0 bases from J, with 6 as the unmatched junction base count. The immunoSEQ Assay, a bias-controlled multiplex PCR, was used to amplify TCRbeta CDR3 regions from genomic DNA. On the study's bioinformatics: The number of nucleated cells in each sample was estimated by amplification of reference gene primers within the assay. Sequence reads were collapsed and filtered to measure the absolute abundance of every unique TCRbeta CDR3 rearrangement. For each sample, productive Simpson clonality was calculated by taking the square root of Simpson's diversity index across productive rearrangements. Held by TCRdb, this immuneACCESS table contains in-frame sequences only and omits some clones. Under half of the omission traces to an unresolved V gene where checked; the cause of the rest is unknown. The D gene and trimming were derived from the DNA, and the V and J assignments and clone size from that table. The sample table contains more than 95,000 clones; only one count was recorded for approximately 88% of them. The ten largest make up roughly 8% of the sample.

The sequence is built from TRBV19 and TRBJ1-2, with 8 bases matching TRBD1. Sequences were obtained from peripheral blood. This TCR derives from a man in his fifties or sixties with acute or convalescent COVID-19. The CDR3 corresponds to CASSIRTGTANYGYTF. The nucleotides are TGTGCCAGTAGTATTAGGACAGGGACAGCTAACTATGGCTACACCTTC.